The TCR beta chain under discussion was sequenced for a study of T cell repertoires in cytomegalovirus infection. Worth noting for this clonotype: What it recognizes is unknown.

TCRdb reprocessed the reads with MiXCR, giving one entry per CDR3 protein. Among 60,000 to 75,000 distinct CDR3 sequences, 20% to 25% were seen once, and the ten largest hold almost 80%. This CDR3 contains 14 residues. The germline V and J ends were trimmed by 5 bases and 2 bases, with 11 bases remaining between them. Germline V gene sequence: CDR1 ENHRY, CDR2 SYGVKD. The chain is built from TRBV10-3 and TRBJ2-3; perhaps TRBD2 as D (6 bases). The sequence was obtained from a human donor in good health (CMV status not recorded). Some clones in this sample may be carry-over from other donors' samples. The sequenced sample was PBMCs, sequenced either directly or after in vitro stimulation (not recorded which). Here the CDR3 reads CAISKPGDTDTQYF. CDR3 DNA: TGTGCCATCAGTAAACCGGGGGACACAGATACGCAGTATTTT.